This T cell receptor beta chain was identified during a study of Graves' ophthalmopathy and Graves' hyperthyroidism. With regard to this clonotype: Antigen specificity is unknown.

Study-wide results and caveats: Blood also harbored most expanded thyroid clonotypes above 0.001 frequency.

The hyperthyroidism patients had a new diagnosis of under 2 months' duration and were aged 18 to 65. Patients with other autoimmune diseases, uncontrolled infections, pregnancy or lactation were excluded. Amplification targeted the TCR beta CDR3 regions, with RNA transcripts as the source material. HTBI primers were used in a first-round RT-PCR, which preceded a second-round multiplex PCR. TCRdb used MiXCR to reprocess the multiplex PCR reads, holding one entry per CDR3 protein. The sample yields around 1.1 million distinct CDR3 sequences, about 36% seen once. Sequenced material: peripheral blood or thyroid tissue (not recorded which). The TCR was taken from an adult man with Graves' hyperthyroidism.

This chain's CDR3 is CSAETPAETQYF. CDR3 bases: TGCAGTGCCGAAACCCCAGCGGAGACCCAGTACTTC. V gene TRBV20-1 combines with J gene TRBJ2-5; D is undetermined. Germline V gives CDR1 DFQATT, CDR2 SNEGSKA (reference sequence). CDR3 length equals 12 residues. V was pared by 6 bases and J by 5 bases, with 13 bases between.